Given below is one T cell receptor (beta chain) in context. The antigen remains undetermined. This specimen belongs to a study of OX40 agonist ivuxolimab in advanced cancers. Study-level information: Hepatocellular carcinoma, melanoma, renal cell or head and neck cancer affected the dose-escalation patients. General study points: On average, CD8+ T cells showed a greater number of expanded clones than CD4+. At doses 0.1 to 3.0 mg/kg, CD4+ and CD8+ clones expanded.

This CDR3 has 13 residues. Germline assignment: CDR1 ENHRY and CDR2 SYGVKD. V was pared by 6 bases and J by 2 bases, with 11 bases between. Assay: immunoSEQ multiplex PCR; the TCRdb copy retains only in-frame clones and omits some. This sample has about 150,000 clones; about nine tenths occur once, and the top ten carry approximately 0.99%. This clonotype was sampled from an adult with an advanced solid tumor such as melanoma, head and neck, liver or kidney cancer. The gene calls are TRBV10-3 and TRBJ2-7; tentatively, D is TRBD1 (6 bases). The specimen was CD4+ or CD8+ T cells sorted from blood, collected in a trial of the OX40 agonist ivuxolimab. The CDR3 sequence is CAIRVQGTYEQYF. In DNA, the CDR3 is TGTGCCATCAGGGTACAGGGTACCTACGAGCAGTACTTC.